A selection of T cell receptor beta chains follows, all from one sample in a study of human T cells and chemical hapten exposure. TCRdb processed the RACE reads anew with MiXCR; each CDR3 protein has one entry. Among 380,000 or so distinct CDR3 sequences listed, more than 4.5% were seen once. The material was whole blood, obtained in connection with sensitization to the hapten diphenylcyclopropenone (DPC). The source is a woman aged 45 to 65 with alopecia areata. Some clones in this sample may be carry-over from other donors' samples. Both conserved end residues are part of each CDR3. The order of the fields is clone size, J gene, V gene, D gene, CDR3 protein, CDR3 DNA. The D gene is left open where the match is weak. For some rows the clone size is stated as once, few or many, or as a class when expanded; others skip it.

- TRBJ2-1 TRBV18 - CASSPPSSNEQFF TGTGCCAGCTCACCACCGTCCAGCAATGAGCAGTTCTTC
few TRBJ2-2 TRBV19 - CASSTFAPGELFF TGTGCCAGTAGTACGTTCGCACCCGGGGAGCTGTTTTTT
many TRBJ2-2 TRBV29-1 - CSVTGKQNTGELFF TGCAGCGTTACCGGCAAGCAGAACACCGGGGAGCTGTTTTTT
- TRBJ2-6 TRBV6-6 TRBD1 CASSRDRFPSGANVLTF TGTGCCAGCAGTCGGGACAGGTTTCCCTCTGGGGCCAACGTCCTGACTTTC
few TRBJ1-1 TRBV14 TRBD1 CASSQDPGGWTEAFF TGTGCCAGCAGCCAAGACCCAGGGGGCTGGACTGAAGCTTTCTTT
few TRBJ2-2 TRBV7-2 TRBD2 CASSLLTSGGSFGELFF TGTGCCAGCAGCTTACTCACTAGCGGGGGATCCTTTGGGGAGCTGTTTTTT
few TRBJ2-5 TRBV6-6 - CASRRDTVQETQYF TGTGCCAGCAGGAGGGACACCGTCCAAGAGACCCAGTACTTC
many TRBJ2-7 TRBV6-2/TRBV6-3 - CASSSWKHYEQYF TGTGCCAGCAGTTCCTGGAAACATTACGAGCAGTACTTC
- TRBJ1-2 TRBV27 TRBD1 CASSLSRGHGYTF TGTGCCAGCAGTTTATCCAGGGGGCATGGCTACACCTTC
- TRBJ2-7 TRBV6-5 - CASSHSGAYEQYF TGTGCCAGCAGTCATTCCGGGGCGTACGAGCAGTACTTC
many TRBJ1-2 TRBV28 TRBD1 CASSPSITGQAYGYTF TGTGCCAGCAGTCCTTCGATCACGGGACAGGCCTATGGCTACACCTTC
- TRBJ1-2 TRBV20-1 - CSAREDLDYGYTF TGCAGTGCTAGGGAGGACTTGGACTATGGCTACACCTTC
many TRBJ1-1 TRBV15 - CATSLGGSTEAFF TGTGCCACCAGTTTGGGGGGGAGCACTGAAGCTTTCTTT
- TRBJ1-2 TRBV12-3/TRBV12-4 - CASSLTRVYGYTF TGTGCCAGCAGTTTAACACGAGTCTATGGCTACACCTTC
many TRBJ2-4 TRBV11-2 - CASSPRQGIVKNIQYF TGTGCCAGCAGCCCCCGGCAGGGGATCGTCAAAAACATTCAGTACTTC
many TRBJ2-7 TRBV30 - CAWSYGLGGDEQYF TGTGCCTGGAGTTATGGACTGGGTGGCGACGAGCAGTACTTC
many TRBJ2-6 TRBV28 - CASSLRDVSGANVLTF TGTGCCAGCAGTTTAAGGGACGTCTCTGGGGCCAACGTCCTGACTTTC
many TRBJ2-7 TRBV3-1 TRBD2 CASSQDSRGGLAGSYEQYF TGTGCCAGCAGCCAAGATTCAAGGGGAGGGCTAGCGGGGTCCTACGAGCAGTACTTC
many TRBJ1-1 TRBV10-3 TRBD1 CAISERPGGENTEAFF TGTGCCATCAGTGAGAGGCCAGGGGGGGAGAACACTGAAGCTTTCTTT
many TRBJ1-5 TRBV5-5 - CASSFLGNQPQHF TGTGCCAGCAGCTTCTTGGGTAATCAGCCCCAGCATTTT
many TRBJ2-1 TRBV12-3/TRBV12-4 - CASSSLAVGNEQFF TGTGCCAGCAGCTCCTTAGCGGTCGGGAATGAGCAGTTCTTC
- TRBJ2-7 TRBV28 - CASSFRGRTGYVQYF TGTGCCAGCAGTTTTAGGGGCCGGACGGGCTACGTGCAGTACTTC
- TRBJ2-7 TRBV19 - CASSVVAGSYEQYF TGTGCCAGTAGTGTTGTGGCGGGGTCCTACGAGCAGTACTTC
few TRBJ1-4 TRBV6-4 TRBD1 CASRTGFGRKKLFF TGTGCCAGCAGGACAGGGTTCGGGAGGAAAAAACTGTTTTTT
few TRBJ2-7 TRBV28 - CASSTPLAGRNEQYF TGTGCCAGCAGTACCCCCCTGGCAGGGAGGAACGAGCAGTACTTC